Presented here are 30 T cell receptor beta chains from one specimen sequenced in a study of blood T cells in healthy people across ages. Primed by a sample-barcoded 5' primer and a J-beta primer mix, a second PCR proceeded for roughly 6 to 12 cycles. TCRdb re-analysed the 5' RACE reads in MiXCR, keeping a single row per CDR3 protein. The sample yields approximately 800,000 distinct CDR3 sequences, 60% to 80% seen once. Sequenced input: blood. The receptor source for this set is a man aged 25 to 40 in good health.

Only a few counts were recorded for this clonotype. The chain is built from TRBV7-2 and TRBJ2-5, with TRBD2 matching over 8 bases. The CDR3 totals 15 residues. Germline V CDR1 and CDR2: SGHTA, FQGNSA. Losses at the gene ends were 0 bases for V and 2 bases for J; bases not matched to a gene: 2. In nucleotides, the CDR3 is TGTGCCAGCAGCTTAGCCAGCGGGGGTCAAGAGACCCAGTACTTC. It translates to CASSLASGGQETQYF.

The chain couples TRBV6-5 to TRBJ2-1, with 7 bases fitting TRBD2. This CDR3 comprises 13 residues. V trimming: 0 bases; J trimming: 8 bases; junction bases outside the gene matches: 1. CDR1 and CDR2 (germline): MNHEY, SVGAGI. The CDR3, as DNA: TGTGCCAGCAGTTACTCCGGGGGGTATGAGCAGTTCTTC. It is translated as CASSYSGGYEQFF.

The sample holds many counts of this clonotype. The chain uses TRBV30 and TRBJ1-1; D gene uncertain. CDR1 GTSNPN and CDR2 SVGIG come from the germline V gene (reference sequence). The V end lost 0 bases, the J end lost 8 bases, and 1 base lay between the germline ends. CDR3 size: 9 residues. The CDR3 nucleotides read TGTGCCTGGAGTGTGGAAGCTTTCTTT. Translation: CAWSVEAFF. The full variable domain, in which reference TRBV30 and TRBJ1-1 provide the parts outside the CDR3, is SQTIHQWPATLVQPVGSPLSLECTVEGTSNPNLYWYRQAAGRGLQLLFYSVGIGQISSEVPQNLSASRPQDRQFILSSKKLLLSDSGFYLCAWSVEAFFGQGTRLTVV.

The V call is TRBV4-3, the J call TRBJ1-5; weak D call: TRBD1 (6 bases). Germline V gene data show CDR1 as LGHNA and CDR2 as YSLEER. The CDR3 contains 17 residues. V dropped 0 bases and J dropped 1 base, with 13 bases sitting between them. This CDR3 reads CASSQEIGGVSNQPQHF. DNA of the CDR3: TGCGCCAGCAGCCAAGAGATAGGGGGGGTCAGCAATCAGCCCCAGCATTTT.

This chain uses TRBV11-2 with TRBJ2-3; 8 nucleotides agree with TRBD1. V was clipped by 3 bases and J by 4 bases; unmatched bases: 3. Germline CDR1 SGHAT, CDR2 FQNNGV. The CDR3 contains 14 residues. As DNA, the CDR3 is TGTGCCAGCAGCTTTGGGACAGGACCAGATACGCAGTATTTT. Translating it yields CASSFGTGPDTQYF.

The chain is built from TRBV7-8 and TRBJ2-3; D gene ambiguous. Germline V gene data show CDR1 as SGHVS and CDR2 as FQNEAQ. Trimming left V 5 bases short and J 7 bases short, with 10 bases between. This CDR3 is 12 amino acids long. The CDR3 nucleotides read TGTGCCAGCAGCCAAAGATCTCATACGCAGTATTTT. As protein: CASSQRSHTQYF.

On this clonotype itself: A junction end diverges from the germline sequence, so it may reflect a read error. The chain carries TRBV7-2 and TRBJ2-6; no clear D. The CDR3 has 15 residues. Germline V gene lookup returns CDR1 SGHTA and CDR2 FQGNSA. The CDR3 reads CANSLGLSGTNVLTF. CDR3 nucleotides: TGTGCCAACAGCTTAGGGCTCTCTGGGACCAACGTCCTGACTTTC. Full variable domain (missing parts from reference TRBV7-2 and TRBJ2-6): GAGVSQSPSNKVTEKGKDVELRCDPISGHTALYWYRQSLGQGLEFLIYFQGNSAPDKSGLPSDRFSAERTGGSVSTLTIQRTQQEDSAVYLCANSLGLSGTNVLTFGAGSRLTVL.

The chain combines TRBV5-1 with TRBJ2-3, with a tentative D call TRBD2 (5 bases). Germline CDR1 is SGHRS and CDR2 is YFSETQ. The CDR3 contains 13 residues. Trimming removed 4 bases from V and 6 bases from J, with 12 bases in between. CDR3 nucleotides: TGCGCCAGCAGCACGAATCAGCGGGATACGCAGTATTTT. It codes for CASSTNQRDTQYF. Drawing the rest from reference TRBV5-1 and TRBJ2-3, the complete variable domain is KAGVTQTPRYLIKTRGQQVTLSCSPISGHRSVSWYQQTPGQGLQFLFEYFSETQRNKGNFPGRFSGRQFSNSRSEMNVSTLELGDSALYLCASSTNQRDTQYFGPGTRLTVL.

In its sample, this clonotype was seen a few times. The V gene is TRBV7-2, the J gene TRBJ2-3; 7 bases match TRBD2. Per germline, CDR1 SGHTA and CDR2 FQGNSA. The CDR3 consists of 16 residues. V was clipped by 1 base and J by 4 bases; unmatched bases: 8. CDR3 region: CASSLGPTAGSDTQYF. CDR3 sequence (DNA): TGTGCCAGCAGCTTAGGGCCCACAGCGGGGTCAGATACGCAGTATTTT.

This chain uses TRBV12-3 or TRBV12-4 with TRBJ2-5; D is undetermined. The V end lost 6 bases, the J end lost 2 bases, and 13 bases lay between the germline ends. CDR3 length: 14 residues. In DNA, the CDR3 is TGTGCCAGCAGGCCCCAGGAATTACAAGAGACCCAGTACTTC. This encodes CASRPQELQETQYF.

The V call is TRBV20-1, the J call TRBJ1-5; D might be TRBD1 (6 bases). V shed 7 bases and J shed 8 bases, with 18 bases lying between them. The CDR3 totals 13 residues. CDR1 is DFQATT, CDR2 SNEGSKA, per germline (reference sequence). This CDR3 reads CSVGGALDKPQHF. For the CDR3, the DNA is TGCAGTGTAGGGGGGGCCTTGGACAAGCCCCAGCATTTT.

The rearrangement uses TRBV21-1 and TRBJ2-3; TRBD1 was called by the table and not checked on the DNA. TRBV21-1 is a recognized pseudogene. This CDR3 spans 15 amino acids. The CDR3 reads CASSTQTGSTDTQYF. CDR3 in DNA: TGTGCCAGCAGCACCCAGACAGGATCCACAGATACGCAGTATTTT.

The chain carries TRBV20-1 and TRBJ2-6, with D perhaps TRBD2 (6 bases). Germline CDR1 DFQATT, CDR2 SNEGSKA (reference sequence). CDR3 length: 15 amino acids. The V end was cut by 4 bases, the J end by 2 bases, with 12 bases between. CDR3 nucleotide sequence: TGCAGTGCTACGCCAGGGAGGCCTGGGGCCAACGTCCTGACTTTC. Protein product: CSATPGRPGANVLTF.

This clonotype has a handful of counts. V gene TRBV12-3 or TRBV12-4 combines with J gene TRBJ2-7, with D possibly matching TRBD1 (5 bases). The CDR3 has 13 residues. The V end lost 4 bases, the J end lost 3 bases, and 10 bases lay between the germline ends. DNA for the CDR3: TGTGCCAGCAGTTACAGGAATATCTACGAGCAGTACTTC. It yields the protein CASSYRNIYEQYF.

This clonotype is a singleton in its sample. The genes are TRBV28 and TRBJ2-7; no definite D call. The germline V and J ends were trimmed by 9 bases and 2 bases, with 11 bases remaining between them. The V gene's germline CDR1 is MDHEN and CDR2 SYDVKM. The CDR3 length is 12 residues. CDR3 in DNA: TGTGCCAGTCAGTTGGTTCCCTACGAGCAGTACTTC. Translation gives CASQLVPYEQYF.

A few counts support this clonotype. V gene TRBV7-8 combines with J gene TRBJ2-1, with D possibly being TRBD1 (5 bases). Deletions cut 1 base from V and 4 bases from J, with 8 bases between. Germline V lookup: CDR1 SGHVS, CDR2 FQNEAQ. The CDR3 runs to 14 residues. CDR3 nucleotides: TGTGCCAGCAGCTTAGAACAGGATTACAATGAGCAGTTCTTC. Encoded protein: CASSLEQDYNEQFF. Filled out from reference TRBV7-8 and TRBJ2-1, the complete variable domain reads GAGVSQSPRYKVAKRGQDVALRCDPISGHVSLFWYQQALGQGPEFLTYFQNEAQLDKSGLPSDRFFAERPEGSVSTLKIQRTQQEDSAVYLCASSLEQDYNEQFFGPGTRLTVL.

This sequence joins TRBV14 and TRBJ1-2, with D unresolved. The CDR3 runs to 14 residues. Germline V gene lookup returns CDR1 SGHDN and CDR2 FVKESK. Trimming removed 1 base at V and 4 bases at J, with 10 bases between. CDR3 bases: TGTGCCAGCAGCCAAGTCGGCAGGCCCTATGGCTACACCTTC. Translating gives CASSQVGRPYGYTF.

CDR3 DNA: TGTGCCAGCAGGCAGGGTATTGGCGGGTCCTACGAGCAGTACTTC. This sequence encodes CASRQGIGGSYEQYF. This chain connects TRBV27 to TRBJ2-7; D might be TRBD1 or TRBD2, each matching 5 bases. This CDR3 comprises 15 residues. Looked up from germline, CDR1 is MNHEY and CDR2 is SMNVEV (reference sequence). V dropped 6 bases and J dropped 1 base, with 16 bases sitting between them.

This clonotype occurred a few times. The V call is TRBV20-1, the J call TRBJ2-7; D not certain. This CDR3 region has 12 residues. Trimming removed 3 bases from V and 1 base from J, with 7 bases in between. Germline-derived CDR1 and CDR2 are DFQATT and SNEGSKA (reference sequence). In DNA, the CDR3 is TGCAGTGCTAGCCGTCCATCCTACGAGCAGTACTTC. It translates to CSASRPSYEQYF.

The rearrangement joins TRBV10-3 to TRBJ2-7; 7 positions agree with TRBD1. J was trimmed by 0 bases and V by 8 bases; bases with no gene match: 7. CDR1 is ENHRY and CDR2 is SYGVKD in the germline V gene. The CDR3 is 14 amino acids. The CDR3 sequence: CAIADRTSSYEQYF. The DNA of the CDR3 is TGTGCCATCGCGGACAGGACCTCCTCCTACGAGCAGTACTTC.

Comment on this clonotype: The germline gene is not matched at one end of the junction; a read error may be the cause. This chain joins TRBV6-5 and TRBJ2-1, with D possibly TRBD1 on 5 matching bases. Germline CDR1 is MNHEY and CDR2 is SVGAGI. The length of the CDR3 is 14 residues. The DNA of the CDR3 is TGTGCCAGCAGTCGCGGAGACAGTTACAGTGAGCAGTTCTTC. Translating gives CASSRGDSYSEQFF.

This clonotype was seen more than once but under ten times. The gene calls are TRBV20-1 and TRBJ1-6, with TRBD1 matching 12 bases. The germline CDR1 and CDR2 sequences are DFQATT and SNEGSKA (reference sequence). The V gene end was trimmed by 5 bases and the J gene end by 3 bases; junction bases not matched to a gene: 11. CDR3 length equals 18 residues. The CDR3, as DNA: TGCAGTGCTCGACCGCAGGGACAGGGGGCGTTCTATAATTCACCCCTCCACTTT. It yields the protein CSARPQGQGAFYNSPLHF.

The rearrangement joins TRBV28 to TRBJ1-1; a possible D gene is TRBD1 (6 bases). Per the germline V gene, CDR1 is MDHEN and CDR2 is SYDVKM. The CDR3 length is 11 residues. Trimming took off 5 bases at V and 10 bases at J, with 11 bases between the two ends. The CDR3 spells CASSKGGGAFF. CDR3 nucleotides: TGTGCCAGCAGTAAGGGAGGGGGAGCTTTCTTT.

This clonotype was counted between two and nine times. The chain has TRBV21-1 and TRBJ2-1; whether TRBD2, the table's D call, matches the DNA was not checked. TRBV21-1 is a pseudogene locus. This CDR3 contains 18 residues. CDR3 coding DNA: TGTGCCAGCACCCCAAGTCAACCGGCTAGCGGGGGGGGTAATGAGCAGTTCTTC. The encoded protein is CASTPSQPASGGGNEQFF.

The chain recombines TRBV5-1 with TRBJ1-6; the D is unclear. Germline V gene lookup returns CDR1 SGHRS and CDR2 YFSETQ. This CDR3 comprises 14 residues. V lost 6 bases and J lost 9, with 16 bases in between. The CDR3 DNA is TGCGCCAGCAAACTGGAGGGCACCGGTTCACCCCTCCACTTT. Protein: CASKLEGTGSPLHF.

V is TRBV27 and J is TRBJ1-2; TRBD1 matches at 8 bases. CDR1 and CDR2 (germline): MNHEY, SMNVEV (reference sequence). The junction had 5 bases not matched to a gene; V was cut back by 6 bases and J by 2 bases. The CDR3 has 14 amino acids. The CDR3: CASRAQGANYGYTF. CDR3 DNA sequence: TGTGCCAGCAGGGCCCAGGGGGCAAACTATGGCTACACCTTC.

This clonotype was found once. The CDR3 sequence: CSVGAGGTGANVLTF. The CDR3 nucleotides read TGCAGCGTTGGGGCAGGGGGTACTGGGGCCAACGTCCTGACTTTC. The chain has TRBV29-1 and TRBJ2-6; 7 bases fit TRBD1. The germline V gene encodes CDR1 SQVTM and CDR2 ANQGSEA. This CDR3 region has 15 residues. V lost 4 bases and J lost 2; bases outside the gene matches: 5.

The V gene is TRBV4-2, the J gene TRBJ2-7; D gene uncertain. The germline V and J ends were trimmed by 4 bases and 2 bases, with 15 bases remaining between them. The CDR3 runs 15 residues. Germline-derived CDR1 and CDR2 are LGHNA and YNFKEQ. Written as DNA, the CDR3 is TGTGCCAGCAGCCCCCCATACAAGGGTCCCTACGAGCAGTACTTC. Its protein is CASSPPYKGPYEQYF.

The genes are TRBV12-5 and TRBJ2-4; 9 positions agree with TRBD2. The CDR3 has 17 amino acids. Trimming took 0 bases from V and 8 from J; bases not matched to a gene: 11. Germline V lookup: CDR1 LGHNT, CDR2 FRNRAP. The CDR3 here is CASGLVPLGGGRDIQYF. For the CDR3, the DNA is TGTGCTAGTGGTTTGGTACCCCTCGGTGGCGGGAGGGACATTCAGTACTTC. The full variable domain, in which reference TRBV12-5 and TRBJ2-4 provide the parts outside the CDR3, is DARVTQTPRHKVTEMGQEVTMRCQPILGHNTVFWYRQTMMQGLELLAYFRNRAPLDDSGMPKDRFSAEMPDATLATLKIQPSEPRDSAVYFCASGLVPLGGGRDIQYFGAGTRLSVL.

The chain carries TRBV20-1 and TRBJ1-2, with D possibly TRBD1 on 6 matching bases. Trimming removed 5 bases at V and 8 bases at J, with 24 bases between. The CDR3 consists of 15 residues. Germline CDR1 is DFQATT and CDR2 is SNEGSKA (reference sequence). CDR3 region: CSAPRWVSGVEGYTF. The CDR3 DNA is TGCAGTGCTCCCCGCTGGGTTTCAGGGGTCGAAGGCTACACCTTC.